Presented here are 28 T cell receptor beta chains from one specimen sequenced in a study of cytomegalovirus exposure and HLA in healthy donors. The PCR made use of 60 Vbeta and 13 Jbeta primers. The repertoire was sequenced with immunoSEQ multiplex PCR; TCRdb's copy has only in-frame clones and lacks some. The sample table includes roughly 120,000 clones. Sequences were obtained from PBMCs. These receptors were taken from a man younger than 30 in good health and CMV-seronegative.

The chain is built from TRBV19 and TRBJ2-7; 11 bases are a match to TRBD2. The V segment lost 4 bases and the J segment 3 bases; nucleotides outside the gene matches: 2. The CDR3 runs to 14 residues. The germline gives CDR1 LNHDA, CDR2 SQIVND (reference sequence). The CDR3 here is CASSTGLAGYEQYF. The DNA of the CDR3 is TGTGCCAGTAGTACCGGACTAGCGGGCTACGAGCAGTACTTC.

The J gene is TRBJ2-5, the V gene TRBV9, with 9 bases lining up with TRBD2. Germline V gene data show CDR1 as SGDLS and CDR2 as YYNGEE. The CDR3 is made up of 16 amino acids. Trimming took 0 bases from V and 1 from J; bases not matched to a gene: 4. CDR3 sequence reads: CASSVVGGRAQETQYF. The CDR3 region has the DNA TGTGCCAGCAGCGTAGTTGGCGGGAGGGCCCAAGAGACCCAGTACTTC.

This chain links TRBV9 with TRBJ1-1, with 10 bases matching TRBD1. CDR1 is SGDLS, CDR2 YYNGEE, per germline. The CDR3 loop spans 15 amino acids. V shed 4 bases and J 4 bases; nucleotides not matched to a gene: 7. The CDR3 DNA sequence: TGTGCCAGCAGCACGCTAGGACAGGGGGGCACTGAAGCTTTCTTT. Its translation is CASSTLGQGGTEAFF.

The chain has TRBV4-1 and TRBJ2-7; 8 positions agree with TRBD1. The CDR3 consists of 14 residues. Germline CDR1 reads MGHRA; CDR2 reads YSYEKL. V was clipped by 4 bases and J by 4 bases; unmatched bases: 6. The CDR3 region has the DNA TGCGCCAGCAGCCCGGCAGGGGGCGATTACGAGCAGTACTTC. This sequence encodes CASSPAGGDYEQYF.

The J gene is TRBJ2-1, the V gene TRBV5-1; 8 nucleotides agree with TRBD1. Germline loops: CDR1 SGHRS, CDR2 YFSETQ. The CDR3 runs 11 residues. The V segment lost 5 bases and the J segment 12 bases; nucleotides outside the gene matches: 4. CDR3 sequence: CASSSGTGQFF. Written as DNA, the CDR3 is TGCGCCAGCAGTTCCGGGACAGGGCAGTTCTTC.

CDR3 loop: CASSEVRGRAYEQYF. CDR3 coding DNA: TGTGCCAGCAGTGAAGTCCGGGGGAGGGCCTACGAGCAGTACTTC. The chain carries TRBV6-1 and TRBJ2-7; 7 nucleotides align to TRBD2. CDR1 MNHNS and CDR2 SASEGT come from the germline V gene. After removal of 1 base from V and 2 bases from J, the junction contained 5 bases not matched to a gene. CDR3 length: 15 residues.

The chain employs TRBV5-1 and TRBJ1-2; 7 bases map to TRBD1. This CDR3 has 13 residues. V shed 3 bases and J 3 bases; nucleotides not matched to a gene: 2. Germline CDR1 SGHRS, CDR2 YFSETQ. CDR3 DNA: TGCGCCAGCAGCTACGACAGGGACTATGGCTACACCTTC. Encoded protein: CASSYDRDYGYTF.

The chain has TRBV7-9 and TRBJ2-7; no firm D call. Trimming cost V 3 bases and J 3 bases, with 12 bases left between them. Looked up from germline, CDR1 is SEHNR and CDR2 is FQNEAQ (reference sequence). This CDR3 has 14 amino acids. This chain's CDR3 is CASSFQVGYYEQYF. The DNA of the CDR3 is TGTGCCAGCAGCTTCCAGGTCGGATACTACGAGCAGTACTTC.

This chain links TRBV5-1 with TRBJ1-2, with D uncertain. This CDR3 has 14 residues. Germline V CDR1 and CDR2: SGHRS, YFSETQ. V was pared by 5 bases and J by 0 bases, with 11 bases between. Here the CDR3 DNA reads TGCGCCAGCAGAGGAGGTCCTTCTAACTATGGCTACACCTTC. Translating gives CASRGGPSNYGYTF.

The chain carries TRBV14 and TRBJ2-3; D unresolved. Germline-derived CDR1 and CDR2 are SGHDN and FVKESK. The CDR3 is 12 residues long. Trimming shortened V by 4 bases and J by 2 bases, and 4 bases separated the two germline ends. The CDR3 is CASSPFTDTQYF. CDR3 coding DNA: TGTGCCAGCAGCCCATTCACAGATACGCAGTATTTT.

The chain has TRBV6-1 and TRBJ2-7; D possibly corresponds to TRBD2 (6 bases). The CDR3 spans 14 residues. The germline V gene has CDR1 MNHNS and CDR2 SASEGT. Trimming removed 0 bases at V and 1 base at J, with 7 bases between. CDR3 nucleotides: TGTGCCAGCAGTGAAGCAGGAGGGTCCTACGAGCAGTACTTC. Protein: CASSEAGGSYEQYF.

V is TRBV27 and J is TRBJ2-1; 7 bases match TRBD1. The ends lost 7 bases at V and 7 bases at J; junction bases unmatched: 4. Germline V gene data show CDR1 as MNHEY and CDR2 as SMNVEV (reference sequence). CDR3 length: 12 residues. CDR3 nucleotides: TGTGCCAGCAAACAGGGGAGAAATGAGCAGTTCTTC. Protein sequence: CASKQGRNEQFF.

The rearrangement uses TRBV10-3 and TRBJ1-1; D remains unclear. V was clipped by 3 bases and J by 6 bases, with 17 bases between them. Germline lookup yields CDR1 ENHRY and CDR2 SYGVKD. This CDR3 contains 15 residues. The CDR3 region is CAISEQGPAVSEAFF. For the CDR3, the DNA is TGTGCCATCAGTGAACAAGGCCCCGCGGTTTCTGAAGCTTTCTTT.

This sequence joins TRBV10-1 and TRBJ1-1; a possible D gene is TRBD1 (5 bases). Germline lookup yields CDR1 WNHNN and CDR2 SYGVQD (reference sequence). This CDR3 comprises 13 residues. Between the trimmed V and J ends, which lost 9 bases and 0 bases, there was a span of 11 bases. DNA for the CDR3: TGCGCCAGTTCGACAGCCTTGAACACTGAAGCTTTCTTT. It yields the protein CASSTALNTEAFF.

The chain carries TRBV20-1 and TRBJ2-7; maybe TRBD1 (6 bases). Deletions cut 6 bases from V and 7 bases from J, with 13 bases between. The CDR3 length is 11 residues. Germline V gene lookup returns CDR1 DFQATT and CDR2 SNEGSKA (reference sequence). Here the CDR3 reads CSASGQSEQYF. CDR3 coding DNA: TGCAGTGCCTCTGGACAGTCTGAGCAGTACTTC.

This chain connects TRBV6-5 to TRBJ1-1; no definite D call. Per germline, CDR1 MNHEY and CDR2 SVGAGI. Trimming took 5 bases from V and 6 from J, leaving 16 bases between them. This CDR3 region has 14 residues. The CDR3 protein is CASSPQAGFAEAFF. CDR3 nucleotides: TGTGCCAGCAGTCCGCAGGCGGGTTTCGCTGAAGCTTTCTTT.

CDR3 sequence: CASSIGGSPLHF. The CDR3 region has the DNA TGTGCCAGTAGTATCGGAGGTTCACCCCTCCACTTT. The chain links TRBV19 to TRBJ1-6; D uncertain. The CDR3 runs 12 residues. V lost 3 bases and J 9 bases, leaving 6 bases between the germline ends. Germline V gives CDR1 LNHDA, CDR2 SQIVND (reference sequence).

This rearrangement joins TRBV5-4 to TRBJ2-7; no reliable D call. The CDR3 totals 15 residues. CDR1 and CDR2 from the germline V gene are SGHNT and YYREEE (reference sequence). Trimming removed 4 bases at V and 0 bases at J, with 14 bases between. The chain's CDR3 is CASSLRSASSYEQYF. CDR3 DNA: TGTGCCAGCAGCCTCCGGAGCGCGAGCTCCTACGAGCAGTACTTC.

The V call is TRBV6-1, the J call TRBJ2-5; TRBD2 is a possible D gene (5 bases). The germline gives CDR1 MNHNS, CDR2 SASEGT. V lost 8 bases and J lost 3, with 13 bases in between. The CDR3 runs 13 residues. CDR3 in DNA: TGTGCCAGCTCCTGGACTGGAGAAGAGACCCAGTACTTC. Protein product: CASSWTGEETQYF.

This sequence joins TRBV18 and TRBJ1-5; no clear D gene. The germline V gene has CDR1 KGHSH and CDR2 LQKENI. This CDR3 spans 13 amino acids. V lost 3 bases and J lost 4, with 7 bases in between. CDR3 sequence reads: CASSPGNNQPQHF. CDR3 DNA sequence: TGTGCCAGCTCACCCGGGAATAATCAGCCCCAGCATTTT. The complete variable domain, with remaining parts taken from reference TRBV18 and TRBJ1-5, reads NAGVMQNPRHLVRRRGQEARLRCSPMKGHSHVYWYRQLPEEGLKFMVYLQKENIIDESGMPKERFSAEFPKEGPSILRIQQVVRGDSAAYFCASSPGNNQPQHFGDGTRLSIL.

The chain joins TRBV6-1 to TRBJ1-1, with 7 bases identical to TRBD1. Germline V gene lookup returns CDR1 MNHNS and CDR2 SASEGT. Trimming cost V 4 bases and J 0 bases; bases outside gene matches: 2. There are 14 residues in the CDR3. CDR3 protein: CASSGDRLNTEAFF. CDR3 sequence (DNA): TGTGCCAGCAGTGGGGACAGATTGAACACTGAAGCTTTCTTT.

The chain carries TRBV18 and TRBJ2-7; D is possibly TRBD1 (5 bases). Trimming cost V 3 bases and J 1 base, with 22 bases left between them. This CDR3 has 18 amino acids. In germline, CDR1 is KGHSH, CDR2 LQKENI. The DNA of the CDR3 is TGTGCCAGCTCACCCAAAGACGTCGGCAGGGAAGGATCCTACGAGCAGTACTTC. This sequence encodes CASSPKDVGREGSYEQYF.

The chain carries TRBV7-2 and TRBJ1-2; the D gene is possibly TRBD1 (6 bases). CDR3 length: 14 amino acids. Trimming took 2 bases from V and 0 from J, leaving 7 bases between them. In germline, CDR1 is SGHTA, CDR2 FQGNSA. In DNA form, the CDR3 reads TGTGCCAGCAGCTTACAGGGGTCTAACTATGGCTACACCTTC. Amino acids: CASSLQGSNYGYTF.

The CDR3 nucleotides read TGCGCCAGCAGCGAGCAACCCGGACTCCAAAACAATGAGCAGTTCTTC. Translated, it gives CASSEQPGLQNNEQFF. The chain combines TRBV5-1 with TRBJ2-1; a possible D gene is TRBD2 (5 bases). With 4 bases removed from V and 5 bases from J, the gap between germline ends came to 19 bases. Germline V gene sequence: CDR1 SGHRS, CDR2 YFSETQ. The CDR3 is 16 amino acids. Using reference TRBV5-1 and TRBJ2-1 for the parts outside the CDR3, the full variable domain is KAGVTQTPRYLIKTRGQQVTLSCSPISGHRSVSWYQQTPGQGLQFLFEYFSETQRNKGNFPGRFSGRQFSNSRSEMNVSTLELGDSALYLCASSEQPGLQNNEQFFGPGTRLTVL.

The chain is built from TRBV28 and TRBJ2-7; D uncertain. The CDR3 is made up of 15 amino acids. The germline gives CDR1 MDHEN, CDR2 SYDVKM. The V and J ends lost 5 bases and 2 bases respectively, with 16 bases between them. Here the CDR3 DNA reads TGTGCCAGCAGTACCGCGGCTGCCACTACCTACGAGCAGTACTTC. It codes for CASSTAAATTYEQYF.

The chain joins TRBV9 to TRBJ1-5; D gene ambiguous. The length of the CDR3 is 13 residues. Trimming stripped 4 bases from V and 4 bases from J, with 9 bases between. Germline CDR1 is SGDLS and CDR2 is YYNGEE. CDR3 amino acids: CASSPDINQPQHF. The DNA of the CDR3 is TGTGCCAGCAGCCCAGACATTAATCAGCCCCAGCATTTT.

This rearrangement joins TRBV6-1 to TRBJ2-1; 7 bases align to TRBD2. Trimming removed 2 bases from V and 8 bases from J; junction bases left unmatched: 9. The CDR3 totals 15 residues. Germline assignment: CDR1 MNHNS and CDR2 SASEGT. The CDR3 bases are TGTGCCAGCAGTGAAAAGGTCGAGCGGGGCCATGAGCAGTTCTTC. Its translation: CASSEKVERGHEQFF.

The V and J genes are TRBV29-1 and TRBJ1-1; no definite D call. The CDR3 totals 15 residues. V shed 3 bases and J shed 4 bases, with 18 bases lying between them. CDR1 SQVTM and CDR2 ANQGSEA come from the germline V gene. CDR3 sequence (DNA): TGCAGCGTTGACCTCCTAGAGAAGACGGTCACTGAAGCTTTCTTT. This codes for CSVDLLEKTVTEAFF.